The next 11 T cell receptor beta chains were all read from a single sample in a study of vaccination and CD4 T cells after COVID-19 (dated by TCRdb to between 2021 and 2022). Explained via the paper, the treatment or condition label denotes: roughly 11-day PBMC culture with coronavirus spike peptide pools or control peptides (ViraFEST assay). CD4+ T cells from unexposed donors were collected before the COVID-19 pandemic (2011-2018). Libraries were built with PCR. Instrument used: Illumina iSeq 100. DNA from cultured CD4+ T cells underwent TCR sequencing with the Oncomine TCR Beta short-read assay at the Johns Hopkins FTIC core. The QIAamp micro DNA kit was used to extract genomic DNA from the cultured CD4+ T cells. The raw public reads went through TCRdb reprocessing: fastp at Q25, MiXCR clone calling, in-frame beta chains kept. Merged by CDR3 protein, the rows form single entries marked with the most common genes and DNA. The sample profile shows about 9,000 distinct CDR3 sequences; around 35% of them were found once. About a fifth of the sample is held by the ten biggest clonotypes.

Which antigens these TCRs recognize remains unknown. Source material: CD4+ T cells from blood, cultured in vitro. These receptors were collected from a human donor in good health.

CDR3 residues: CASSPLNPSGHEQFF. The DNA of the CDR3 is TGTGCCAGCAGCCCCCTCAACCCCTCGGGCCATGAGCAGTTCTTC. The chain is built from TRBV9 and TRBJ2-1, with unresolved D. V was pared by 4 bases and J by 8 bases, with 19 bases between. The CDR3 is 15 residues long. Germline assignment: CDR1 SGDLS and CDR2 YYNGEE.

The chain uses TRBV4-3 and TRBJ2-7; D may be TRBD2 (6 bases). The germline gives CDR1 LGHNA, CDR2 YSLEER. This CDR3 spans 15 amino acids. V dropped 0 bases and J dropped 12 bases, with 21 bases sitting between them. CDR3 protein: CASSQEWWGSGRRYF. CDR3 coding DNA: TGCGCCAGCAGCCAAGAATGGTGGGGTAGCGGACGTCGGTACTTC.

V is TRBV7-3 and J is TRBJ2-1; TRBD2 agrees at 9 bases. V shed 0 bases, J shed 13 bases, and the junction held 7 bases outside the gene matches. CDR3 length equals 14 residues. Germline loops: CDR1 SGHTA, CDR2 FQGTGA. The CDR3 reads CASSLTPSGTSQFF. CDR3 nucleotides: TGTGCCAGCAGCTTAACTCCTAGCGGGACCTCTCAGTTCTTC.

A few counts support this clonotype. The rearrangement links TRBV5-1 to TRBJ2-5, with D maybe TRBD1 (8 bases). Deletions cut 4 bases from V and 5 bases from J, with 18 bases between. The length of the CDR3 is 15 residues. The germline V gene has CDR1 SGHRS and CDR2 YFSETQ. In DNA form, the CDR3 reads TGCGCCAGCAGCACCGGACAGGGACTATACGAGACCCAGTACTTC. The encoded protein is CASSTGQGLYETQYF.

This clonotype is categorized as medium-sized. J is TRBJ1-2 and V is TRBV6-2 or TRBV6-3; a weak D match, TRBD1 (6 bases). Deletions cut 7 bases from V and 9 bases from J, with 18 bases between. The V gene's germline CDR1 is MNHEY and CDR2 SVGEGT. This CDR3 has 13 residues. The CDR3, as DNA: TGTGCCAGCACCCATTCAGGGGTACGGCGCTACACCTTC. This translates into CASTHSGVRRYTF.

The chain employs TRBV4-2 and TRBJ2-7; 15 nucleotides align to TRBD2. The V gene end was trimmed by 0 bases and the J gene end by 7 bases; junction bases not matched to a gene: 22. Germline V lookup: CDR1 LGHNA, CDR2 YNFKEQ. The CDR3 totals 22 residues. This CDR3 reads CASSQDPGFRGSRGLAGGEQYF. The CDR3 nucleotides are TGTGCCAGCAGCCAAGATCCTGGGTTCCGGGGGTCCAGGGGACTAGCGGGGGGAGAGCAGTACTTC.

This clonotype was detected only a few times. V is TRBV20-1 and J is TRBJ2-3; TRBD1 or TRBD2 may be the D gene (6 bases each). V was clipped by 1 base and J by 6 bases, with 14 bases between them. Germline V CDR1 and CDR2: DFQATT, SNEGSKA (reference sequence). The CDR3 has 14 residues. This CDR3 is CSARGAGGYDTQYF. The CDR3 DNA sequence: TGCAGTGCTAGAGGGGCCGGGGGCTACGATACGCAGTATTTT.

This clonotype was detected a few times. The chain has TRBV24-1 and TRBJ2-2; 7 bases line up with TRBD1. This CDR3 is 15 amino acids long. Per germline, CDR1 KGHDR and CDR2 SFDVKD. Trimming at V came to 4 bases and at J to 5 bases, leaving 6 bases not matched to a gene. CDR3 sequence (DNA): TGTGCCACCAGTGACCGGACAGGTTATACCGGGGAGCTGTTTTTT. Residues: CATSDRTGYTGELFF.

V and J are TRBV15 and TRBJ2-1; a weak D match, TRBD1 (6 bases). In germline, CDR1 is LNHNV, CDR2 YYDKDF (reference sequence). The V and J ends lost 4 bases and 6 bases respectively, with 16 bases between them. The CDR3 consists of 15 residues. The chain's CDR3 is CATSMIRGGGNEQFF. CDR3 in DNA: TGTGCCACCAGCATGATCAGGGGTGGGGGCAATGAGCAGTTCTTC.

The V gene is TRBV11-2, the J gene TRBJ2-2; 9 bases line up with TRBD1. From germline, CDR1 is SGHAT and CDR2 FQNNGV. CDR3 size: 16 residues. J lost 4 bases, V lost 3 bases, and 6 bases had no gene match. CDR3 sequence reads: CASSLSRQGGTGELFF. DNA for the CDR3: TGTGCCAGCAGCTTGTCCCGACAGGGGGGCACCGGGGAGCTGTTTTTT.

There are a few counts of this clonotype. The gene calls are TRBV2 and TRBJ1-1, with TRBD1 as a possible D gene (5 bases). From germline, CDR1 is SNHLY and CDR2 FYNNEI. Trimming stripped 8 bases from V and 4 bases from J, with 17 bases between. The CDR3 totals 14 residues. The CDR3 loop is CASALGVSGTEAFF. CDR3 DNA: TGTGCCAGCGCGTTGGGGGTAAGTGGCACTGAAGCTTTCTTT.